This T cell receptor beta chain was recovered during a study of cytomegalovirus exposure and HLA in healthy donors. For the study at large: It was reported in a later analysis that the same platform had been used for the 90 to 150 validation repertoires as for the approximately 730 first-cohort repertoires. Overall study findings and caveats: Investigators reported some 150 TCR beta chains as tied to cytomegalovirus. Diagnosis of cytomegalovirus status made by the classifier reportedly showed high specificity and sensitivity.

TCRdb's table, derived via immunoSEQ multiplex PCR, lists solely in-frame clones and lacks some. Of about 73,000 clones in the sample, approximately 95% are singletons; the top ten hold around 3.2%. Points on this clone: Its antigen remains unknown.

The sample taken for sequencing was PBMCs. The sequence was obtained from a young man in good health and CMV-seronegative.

The CDR3 loop reads CSVDSPQNGYTF. The CDR3 coding sequence is TGCAGCGTTGATAGCCCCCAGAACGGCTACACCTTC. V is TRBV29-1 and J is TRBJ1-2; D is undetermined. V was clipped by 3 bases and J by 8 bases, with 13 bases between them. The CDR3 loop spans 12 amino acids. Germline CDR1 and CDR2: SQVTM and ANQGSEA.